A single sample is the source of the 5 T cell receptor beta chains below, sequenced in a study of cytomegalovirus exposure and HLA in healthy donors. Sequenced by immunoSEQ multiplex PCR; TCRdb stores in-frame clones only, minus some. Of some 240,000 clones listed, roughly 85% were seen once; the top ten hold 5.5% to 6.5%. The sequencing input was PBMCs. Receptors originate from a young woman in good health and CMV-seronegative.

The V call is TRBV4-1, the J call TRBJ1-4; maybe TRBD1 (5 bases). CDR1 and CDR2 (germline): MGHRA, YSYEKL. Trimming took off 0 bases at V and 1 base at J, with 15 bases between the two ends. The CDR3 has 18 amino acids. This CDR3 reads CASSQDVVGRLTNEKLFF. In DNA, the CDR3 is TGCGCCAGCAGCCAAGATGTAGTGGGGCGTCTAACTAATGAAAAACTGTTTTTT.

The J gene is TRBJ2-5, the V gene TRBV6-5; D is uncertain. CDR3 size: 11 residues. Trimming pared 6 bases from V and 3 bases from J, leaving 5 bases between. From germline, CDR1 is MNHEY and CDR2 SVGAGI. CDR3 amino acids: CASSREETQYF. CDR3 bases: TGTGCCAGCAGCCGCGAAGAGACCCAGTACTTC.

The rearrangement links TRBV28 to TRBJ2-4; TRBD1 matches 8 bases. V lost 5 bases and J lost 4; bases outside the gene matches: 13. The germline V gene has CDR1 MDHEN and CDR2 SYDVKM. The CDR3 runs 17 residues. The CDR3 DNA sequence: TGTGCCAGCAGTCCCGGATACAGGGGGGTTGTGAAAAACATTCAGTACTTC. Translation gives CASSPGYRGVVKNIQYF.

The CDR3 region is CASTDRILYGYTF. In DNA, the CDR3 is TGTGCCAGCACAGACAGGATCTTATATGGCTACACCTTC. The chain has TRBV2 and TRBJ1-2; D is perhaps TRBD1 (6 bases). CDR1 is SNHLY, CDR2 FYNNEI, per germline. The germline V and J ends were trimmed by 7 bases and 5 bases, with 14 bases remaining between them. The CDR3 runs 13 residues.

The J gene is TRBJ2-3, the V gene TRBV19, with 11 bases aligning to TRBD1. Germline trimming cut 5 bases from V and 8 bases from J; bases unmatched to any gene: 12. The length of the CDR3 is 16 residues. CDR1 and CDR2 (germline): LNHDA, SQIVND (reference sequence). The CDR3, as DNA: TGTGCCAGTAGTGACTGGGGACAGGGGGAAAGTAGTACGCAGTATTTT. Its protein is CASSDWGQGESSTQYF.